This entry is about one TCR beta chain. Its specificity is unknown. The sample comes from a study of T cell responses to AZD1222 COVID-19 vaccine. Findings and caveats of the study: Nearly half of the spike-specific TCRs reportedly recognize variant regions that carry no mutations. Across the whole spike, CD4 TCRs peaked at regions 160-218 and 743-854. Donors skewed white British and female; clonal diversity was possibly underestimated.

CDR1 and CDR2 (germline): MNHNS, SASEGT. J lost 2 bases, V lost 4 bases, and 8 bases had no gene match. The CDR3 totals 17 residues. Profiled with immunoSEQ multiplex PCR; TCRdb holds only in-frame clones, not every one. The sample includes roughly 120,000 clones, 88% of them seen just once. Sequencing was performed on peripheral blood, taken on day 0 of AZD1222 vaccination. V and J are TRBV6-1 and TRBJ1-4, with 9 bases identical to TRBD1. This TCR came from an adult in good health. The chain's CDR3 is CASSVSQGAGTNEKLFF. For the CDR3, the DNA is TGTGCCAGCAGTGTCTCACAGGGGGCTGGGACTAATGAAAAACTGTTTTTT.